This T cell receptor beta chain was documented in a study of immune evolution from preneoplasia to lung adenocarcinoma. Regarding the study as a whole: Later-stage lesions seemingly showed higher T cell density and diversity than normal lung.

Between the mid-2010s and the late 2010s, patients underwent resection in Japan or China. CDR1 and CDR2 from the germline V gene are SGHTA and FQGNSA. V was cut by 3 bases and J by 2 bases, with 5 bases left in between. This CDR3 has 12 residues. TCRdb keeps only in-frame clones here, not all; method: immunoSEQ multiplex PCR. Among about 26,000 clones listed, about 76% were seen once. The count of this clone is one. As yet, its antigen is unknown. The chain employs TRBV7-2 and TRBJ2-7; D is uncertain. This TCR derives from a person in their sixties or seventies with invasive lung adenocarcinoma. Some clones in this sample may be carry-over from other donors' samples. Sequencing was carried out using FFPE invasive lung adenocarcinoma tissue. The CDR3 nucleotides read TGTGCCAGCAGCTTTACCACCTACGAGCAGTACTTC. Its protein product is CASSFTTYEQYF.